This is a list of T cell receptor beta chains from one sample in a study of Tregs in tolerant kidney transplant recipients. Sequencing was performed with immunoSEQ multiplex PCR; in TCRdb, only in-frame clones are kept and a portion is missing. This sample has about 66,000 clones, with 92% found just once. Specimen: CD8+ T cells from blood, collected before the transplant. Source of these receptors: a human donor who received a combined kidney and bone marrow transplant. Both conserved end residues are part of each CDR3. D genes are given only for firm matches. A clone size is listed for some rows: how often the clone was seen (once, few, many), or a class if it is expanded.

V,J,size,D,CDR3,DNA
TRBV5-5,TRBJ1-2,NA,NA,CASSLGQVVYGYTF,TGTGCCAGCAGCTTGGGACAGGTCGTTTATGGCTACACCTTC
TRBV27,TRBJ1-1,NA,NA,CASSRGGGEEAFF,TGTGCCAGCAGTCGTGGGGGGGGAGAAGAAGCTTTCTTT
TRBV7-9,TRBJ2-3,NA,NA,CASSLIRTSTDTQYF,TGTGCCAGCAGCCTGATCCGGACTAGCACAGATACGCAGTATTTT
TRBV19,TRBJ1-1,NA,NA,CASSILSTGMNTEAFF,TGTGCCAGTAGTATCTTATCGACAGGTATGAACACTGAAGCTTTCTTT
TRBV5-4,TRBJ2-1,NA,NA,CASSLGRSPNEQFF,TGTGCCAGCAGCTTGGGGCGGAGCCCCAATGAGCAGTTCTTC
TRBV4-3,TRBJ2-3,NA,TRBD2,CASSRIAGVLYDTQYF,TGCGCCAGCAGTCGAATAGCGGGAGTCTTATATGATACGCAGTATTTT
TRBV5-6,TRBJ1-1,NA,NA,CASSGQNTEAFF,TGTGCCAGCAGTGGACAGAACACTGAAGCTTTCTTT
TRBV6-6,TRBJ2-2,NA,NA,CAGSTGYTGELFF,TGTGCCGGCAGCACGGGATACACCGGGGAGCTGTTTTTT
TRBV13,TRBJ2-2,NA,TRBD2,CASSLLGRANTGELFF,TGTGCCAGCAGCTTACTCGGGAGGGCGAACACCGGGGAGCTGTTTTTT
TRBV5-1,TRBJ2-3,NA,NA,CAAPITADTQYF,TGCGCCGCACCTATAACAGCAGATACGCAGTATTTT
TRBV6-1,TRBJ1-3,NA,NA,CASSELVAGNTIYF,TGTGCCAGCAGTGAATTAGTAGCTGGAAACACCATATATTTT
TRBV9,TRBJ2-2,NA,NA,CASSVYPGARDTGELFF,TGTGCCAGCAGCGTATATCCTGGGGCCAGGGACACCGGGGAGCTGTTTTTT
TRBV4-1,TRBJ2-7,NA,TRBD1,CASSQDLGQGGNEQYF,TGCGCCAGCAGCCAAGATCTCGGACAGGGTGGCAACGAGCAGTACTTC
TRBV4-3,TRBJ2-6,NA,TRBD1,CASSQGVSGTGSGANVLTF,TGCGCCAGCAGCCAAGGCGTTTCTGGGACAGGATCTGGGGCCAACGTCCTGACTTTC
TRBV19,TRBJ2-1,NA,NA,CASIQGPDEQFF,TGTGCCAGTATACAGGGCCCGGATGAGCAGTTCTTC
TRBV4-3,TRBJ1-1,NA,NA,CASSQDSEGLNTEAFF,TGCGCCAGCAGCCAAGATAGCGAGGGATTGAACACTGAAGCTTTCTTT
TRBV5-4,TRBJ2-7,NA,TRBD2,CASSFPPSGRAYEQYF,TGTGCCAGCAGCTTCCCTCCTAGCGGGAGGGCCTACGAGCAGTACTTC
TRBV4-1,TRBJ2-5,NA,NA,CASSQITVQETQYF,TGCGCCAGCAGCCAAATAACAGTCCAAGAGACCCAGTACTTC
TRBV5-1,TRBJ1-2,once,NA,CASSLVLNYGYTF,TGCGCCAGCAGCTTGGTGTTAAACTATGGCTACACCTTC
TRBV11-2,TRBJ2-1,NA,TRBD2,CASSSGDYNEQFF,TGTGCCAGTTCTAGCGGGGATTACAATGAGCAGTTCTTC
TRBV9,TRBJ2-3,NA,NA,CASSVEVGAITDTQYF,TGTGCCAGCAGCGTTGAGGTGGGAGCGATCACAGATACGCAGTATTTT
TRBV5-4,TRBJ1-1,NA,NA,CASSFRPDMTEAFF,TGTGCCAGCAGCTTCAGGCCGGACATGACTGAAGCTTTCTTT
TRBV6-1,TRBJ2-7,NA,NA,CASQIHAQGKDF,TGTGCCAGCCAGATACATGCACAGGGTAAGGACTTC
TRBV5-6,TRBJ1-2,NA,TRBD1,CASSLGTGVNYGYTF,TGTGCCAGCAGCCTTGGGACAGGGGTTAACTATGGCTACACCTTC
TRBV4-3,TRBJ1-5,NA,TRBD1,CASSQHRGPGNQPQHF,TGCGCCAGCAGCCAACACAGGGGGCCAGGCAATCAGCCCCAGCATTTT
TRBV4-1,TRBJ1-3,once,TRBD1,CASSQGQGNTIYF,TGCGCCAGCAGCCAGGGACAGGGGAACACCATATATTTT
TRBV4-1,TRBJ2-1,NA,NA,CASSREGLSSYNEQFF,TGCGCCAGCAGCCGAGAGGGCCTCAGCTCCTACAATGAGCAGTTCTTC
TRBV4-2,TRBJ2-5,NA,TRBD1,CASSPVALGTGVRETQYF,TGTGCCAGCAGCCCGGTTGCTCTGGGGACAGGGGTCCGAGAGACCCAGTACTTC
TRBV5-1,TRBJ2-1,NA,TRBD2,CASSLGLAGFKSNEQFF,TGCGCCAGCAGTCTGGGACTAGCGGGATTCAAGTCCAATGAGCAGTTCTTC
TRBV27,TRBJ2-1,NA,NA,CASSLQGTGNEQFF,TGTGCCAGCAGCTTACAGGGCACCGGCAATGAGCAGTTCTTC
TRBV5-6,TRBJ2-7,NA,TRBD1,CASSPGTGVYEQYF,TGTGCCAGCAGCCCCGGGACAGGGGTTTACGAGCAGTACTTC
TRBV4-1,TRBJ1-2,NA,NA,CASSPEGAAAIYGYTF,TGCGCCAGCAGCCCCGAAGGGGCCGCCGCGATCTATGGCTACACCTTC
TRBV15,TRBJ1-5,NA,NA,CATSRTAGDQPQHF,TGTGCCACCAGCAGGACAGCCGGAGATCAGCCCCAGCATTTT
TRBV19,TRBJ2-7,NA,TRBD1,CASSPWDSSYEQYF,TGTGCCAGTAGTCCTTGGGACAGCTCCTACGAGCAGTACTTC
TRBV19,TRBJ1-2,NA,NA,CASSIGGAFYGYTF,TGTGCCAGTAGTATAGGGGGAGCGTTCTATGGCTACACCTTC
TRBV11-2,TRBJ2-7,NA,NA,CATSRGEPEQYF,TGTGCCACCTCCCGCGGGGAGCCCGAGCAGTACTTC
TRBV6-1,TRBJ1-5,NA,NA,CASSERESYGNQPQHF,TGTGCCAGCAGTGAACGGGAGTCGTATGGCAATCAGCCCCAGCATTTT
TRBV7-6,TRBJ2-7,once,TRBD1,CASSWTGNYEQYF,TGTGCCAGCAGCTGGACAGGAAATTACGAGCAGTACTTC
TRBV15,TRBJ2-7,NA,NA,CATSRDRRRLLSEQYF,TGTGCCACCAGCAGAGATCGCCGGAGGCTACTCTCCGAGCAGTACTTC
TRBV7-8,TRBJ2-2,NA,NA,CASSLEEGRHTGELFF,TGTGCCAGCAGCTTAGAGGAGGGGCGCCACACCGGGGAGCTGTTTTTT
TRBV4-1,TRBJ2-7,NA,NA,CASSQVGQGSHEQYF,TGCGCCAGCAGCCAAGTGGGCCAGGGGTCCCACGAGCAGTACTTC
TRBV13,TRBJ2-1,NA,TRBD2,CASSPPGLAHNEQFF,TGTGCCAGCAGCCCCCCGGGACTAGCGCACAATGAGCAGTTCTTC
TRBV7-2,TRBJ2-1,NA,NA,CASSWTGSSYNEQFF,TGTGCCAGCAGCTGGACGGGAAGCTCCTACAATGAGCAGTTCTTC
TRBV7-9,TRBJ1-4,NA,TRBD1,CASRSAGGQGKTNEKLFF,TGTGCCAGCAGGTCCGCCGGCGGACAGGGGAAAACTAATGAAAAACTGTTTTTT